These 10 T cell receptor beta chains were all obtained from the same sample, sequenced in a study of neurological immune-mediated disorders. TCRdb processed the 5' RACE reads anew with MiXCR; each CDR3 protein has one entry. The table records 50,000 to 65,000 distinct CDR3 sequences, around 3.6% of them present only once. Sequences were obtained from PBMCs. All receptors derive from a man younger than 40 with multiple sclerosis.

This clonotype was seen many times. V and J are TRBV24-1 and TRBJ2-1; TRBD2 agrees at 8 bases. Germline CDR1 is KGHDR and CDR2 is SFDVKD. Germline trimming cut 5 bases from V and 8 bases from J; bases unmatched to any gene: 10. The length of the CDR3 is 15 residues. This chain's CDR3 is CATSGPGGGRDEQFF. The CDR3 DNA reads as TGTGCCACCAGTGGTCCCGGCGGGGGGCGGGATGAGCAGTTCTTC.

This clonotype came up many times. The chain carries TRBV5-1 and TRBJ1-1; TRBD1 is a possible D gene (5 bases). V lost 4 bases and J 6 bases, leaving 28 bases between the germline ends. The CDR3 contains 18 residues. Germline CDR1 and CDR2: SGHRS and YFSETQ. CDR3 DNA: TGCGCCAGCAGCAAACCTCGGGGGGAGGGTAAGCGCGAGCCTGAAGCTTTCTTT. Translation gives CASSKPRGEGKREPEAFF.

This clonotype was found many times. The chain employs TRBV6-5 and TRBJ2-7, with D perhaps TRBD1 (6 bases). The ends were cut back, 8 bases at V and 5 bases at J, with 19 bases in the middle. Looked up from germline, CDR1 is MNHEY and CDR2 is SVGAGI. The CDR3 runs to 14 residues. The CDR3 loop reads CASGTTGTINEQYF. In DNA, the CDR3 is TGTGCCAGCGGAACCACCGGGACAATCAACGAGCAGTACTTC.

This clonotype has at least ten counts. V gene TRBV6-5 combines with J gene TRBJ1-2; D gene uncertain. V shed 0 bases and J shed 10 bases, with 9 bases lying between them. The germline V gene has CDR1 MNHEY and CDR2 SVGAGI. CDR3 length: 12 amino acids. This chain's CDR3 is CASSYSTEFYTF. Written as DNA, the CDR3 is TGTGCCAGCAGTTACTCTACAGAATTCTACACCTTC.

This clonotype was counted only a few times. V usage is TRBV24-1 and J usage is TRBJ2-7; D is ambiguous. The CDR3 sequence is 14 residues long. V was trimmed by 3 bases and J by 2 bases, leaving 10 bases between them. Germline V CDR1 and CDR2: KGHDR, SFDVKD. The CDR3: CATSDPTSPYEQYF. The CDR3 nucleotides are TGTGCCACCAGTGATCCCACATCACCCTACGAGCAGTACTTC.

This clonotype has a count of ten or more. The rearrangement joins TRBV12-3 or TRBV12-4 to TRBJ1-2; D unclear. The CDR3 contains 14 residues. V lost 6 bases to trimming and J lost 4 bases, with 15 bases between them. The CDR3 here is CASSQTPTFYGYTF. The CDR3, as DNA: TGTGCCAGCAGCCAGACACCAACATTCTATGGCTACACCTTC.

This clonotype has at least ten counts. The chain has TRBV12-3 or TRBV12-4 and TRBJ2-7; no clear D. CDR3 length equals 11 residues. Trimming took off 6 bases at V and 7 bases at J, with 10 bases between the two ends. The DNA of the CDR3 is TGTGCCAGCAGCCCGGATTTTGAGCAGTACTTC. It specifies CASSPDFEQYF.

Ten or more counts support this clonotype. The chain carries TRBV5-1 and TRBJ1-1, with D maybe TRBD1 (5 bases). V lost 0 bases and J 0 bases, leaving 12 bases between the germline ends. Per germline, CDR1 SGHRS and CDR2 YFSETQ. The CDR3 extends over 16 amino acids. CDR3: CASSLEGLDMNTEAFF. In DNA form, the CDR3 reads TGCGCCAGCAGCTTGGAGGGACTAGACATGAACACTGAAGCTTTCTTT.

This clonotype was seen many times. The chain links TRBV5-6 to TRBJ2-2, with 10 bases matching TRBD1. V lost 7 bases, J lost 2 bases, and 5 bases stayed unmatched. Germline V gene sequence: CDR1 SGHDT, CDR2 YYEEEE. The CDR3 loop spans 15 amino acids. DNA for the CDR3: TGTGCCAGCGAGAGGGACAGGGGAAACACCGGGGAGCTGTTTTTT. This gives the protein CASERDRGNTGELFF.

There are many counts of this clonotype. The chain combines TRBV28 with TRBJ2-1, with D unclear. CDR3 length: 15 amino acids. The germline V and J ends were trimmed by 2 bases and 3 bases, with 11 bases remaining between them. The germline CDR1 and CDR2 sequences are MDHEN and SYDVKM. CDR3 nucleotide sequence: TGTGCCAGCAGTTTAGGCGTCGGATACTACAATGAGCAGTTCTTC. It is translated as CASSLGVGYYNEQFF.